The rows below give T cell receptor beta chains drawn from one sample of a study of OX40 agonist ivuxolimab in advanced cancers. Sequencing was performed with immunoSEQ multiplex PCR; in TCRdb, only in-frame clones are kept and a portion is missing. The data contain about 110,000 clones, approximately 90% of them seen just once; the ten biggest clones take up about 0.5%. The starting material was CD4+ or CD8+ T cells sorted from blood, obtained in a trial of the OX40 agonist ivuxolimab. Every receptor here comes from an adult with an advanced solid tumor such as melanoma, head and neck, liver or kidney cancer. Both conserved end residues are part of each CDR3. The order of the fields is CDR3 DNA, CDR3 protein, J gene, clone size, D gene, V gene. D genes are given only for firm matches. Expanded clones get a size class; other rows say once, few or many, or leave the size out.

CDR3nt: TGTGCCAGCAGTGACCCAGGGGTTGGCTACACCTTC
CDR3aa: CASSDPGVGYTF
j_gene: TRBJ1-2
abundance: .
d_gene: .
v_gene: TRBV28

CDR3nt: TGCGCCAGCAGCGACAGCTCTGGAAACACCATATATTTT
CDR3aa: CASSDSSGNTIYF
j_gene: TRBJ1-3
abundance: .
d_gene: .
v_gene: TRBV4-3

CDR3nt: TGTGCCAGCCTTGCCCGTGGTGGCGGAAACACCATATATTTT
CDR3aa: CASLARGGGNTIYF
j_gene: TRBJ1-3
abundance: .
d_gene: .
v_gene: TRBV6-6

CDR3nt: TGTGCCAGTACCTCTCTCGAGGGCGGTCGACAGCCCCAGCATTTT
CDR3aa: CASTSLEGGRQPQHF
j_gene: TRBJ1-5
abundance: .
d_gene: .
v_gene: TRBV19

CDR3nt: TGTGCCAGCAGCAGAGATCTCGGGAATTCACCCCTCCACTTT
CDR3aa: CASSRDLGNSPLHF
j_gene: TRBJ1-6
abundance: .
d_gene: .
v_gene: TRBV28

CDR3nt: TGTGCCAGCAGTGATGTAAACTATGGCTACACCTTC
CDR3aa: CASSDVNYGYTF
j_gene: TRBJ1-2
abundance: .
d_gene: .
v_gene: TRBV2

CDR3nt: TGTGCCAGCTCACCAGGAGCGGGAGGCTACGAGCAGTACTTC
CDR3aa: CASSPGAGGYEQYF
j_gene: TRBJ2-7
abundance: .
d_gene: TRBD2
v_gene: TRBV18

CDR3nt: TGTGCCATCAGGAATCCGACAATCCCCCTAAACAATGAGCAGTTCTTC
CDR3aa: CAIRNPTIPLNNEQFF
j_gene: TRBJ2-1
abundance: .
d_gene: .
v_gene: TRBV10-3

CDR3nt: TGCGCCAGCAGCTTGGCAGCTGCGGATTCACCCCTCCACTTT
CDR3aa: CASSLAAADSPLHF
j_gene: TRBJ1-6
abundance: .
d_gene: .
v_gene: TRBV5-1

CDR3nt: TGTGCCAGCAGCTTAAGCCCAGGAGCGAACACTGAAGCTTTCTTT
CDR3aa: CASSLSPGANTEAFF
j_gene: TRBJ1-1
abundance: .
d_gene: .
v_gene: TRBV7-3

CDR3nt: TGCGCCAGCAGCTTCGAAGGTTACACTGAAGCTTTCTTT
CDR3aa: CASSFEGYTEAFF
j_gene: TRBJ1-1
abundance: once
d_gene: .
v_gene: TRBV5-1

CDR3nt: TGTGCCAGCAGTTACTCACAGGGGCTTAGCACAGATACGCAGTATTTT
CDR3aa: CASSYSQGLSTDTQYF
j_gene: TRBJ2-3
abundance: .
d_gene: TRBD1
v_gene: TRBV6-6

CDR3nt: TGCGCCAGCAGCTTGGGGCAGGGGGATGAAAAACTGTTTTTT
CDR3aa: CASSLGQGDEKLFF
j_gene: TRBJ1-4
abundance: .
d_gene: TRBD1
v_gene: TRBV5-1

CDR3nt: TGTGCCAGCAGCCCCCAGACAACTAATGAAAAACTGTTTTTT
CDR3aa: CASSPQTTNEKLFF
j_gene: TRBJ1-4
abundance: .
d_gene: .
v_gene: TRBV7-8

CDR3nt: TGTGCCTGGACCAGGGGGGTTGAGGACGAGCAGTACTTC
CDR3aa: CAWTRGVEDEQYF
j_gene: TRBJ2-7
abundance: .
d_gene: .
v_gene: TRBV30

CDR3nt: TGTGCCAGCAGCCCCGGACAGGGGTGGAATGAGCAGTTCTTC
CDR3aa: CASSPGQGWNEQFF
j_gene: TRBJ2-1
abundance: .
d_gene: TRBD1
v_gene: TRBV7-2

CDR3nt: TGTGCCAGCAGCCTAGGGGGGACGCAGTATTTT
CDR3aa: CASSLGGTQYF
j_gene: TRBJ2-3
abundance: .
d_gene: .
v_gene: TRBV6-6

CDR3nt: TGTGCTAGCAGCTCCGGGACAGGCACTAATGAAAAACTGTTTTTT
CDR3aa: CASSSGTGTNEKLFF
j_gene: TRBJ1-4
abundance: .
d_gene: TRBD1
v_gene: TRBV7-7

CDR3nt: TGCAGCGTACGGGACAGGGAGCACACTGAAGCTTTCTTT
CDR3aa: CSVRDREHTEAFF
j_gene: TRBJ1-1
abundance: .
d_gene: TRBD1
v_gene: TRBV29-1

CDR3nt: TGTGCCAGCAGTTTAACGGGACAGGGAGGCAATCAGCCCCAGCATTTT
CDR3aa: CASSLTGQGGNQPQHF
j_gene: TRBJ1-5
abundance: .
d_gene: TRBD1
v_gene: TRBV28

CDR3nt: TGTGCCAGCAGCTTAGTTAACTCTGGGGCCAACGTCCTGACTTTC
CDR3aa: CASSLVNSGANVLTF
j_gene: TRBJ2-6
abundance: .
d_gene: .
v_gene: TRBV11-2

CDR3nt: TGTGCCAGCAGCTCCGCCGGGACAGGTGCGCAGTACTTC
CDR3aa: CASSSAGTGAQYF
j_gene: TRBJ2-7
abundance: .
d_gene: TRBD1
v_gene: TRBV7-2

CDR3nt: TGTGCCAGCAGCTTAAGGCAGGGCGATGGCTACACCTTC
CDR3aa: CASSLRQGDGYTF
j_gene: TRBJ1-2
abundance: .
d_gene: .
v_gene: TRBV5-8

CDR3nt: TGTGCCAGCAGTTTTACGACAGACTCCTACGAGCAGTACTTC
CDR3aa: CASSFTTDSYEQYF
j_gene: TRBJ2-7
abundance: .
d_gene: .
v_gene: TRBV6-6

CDR3nt: TGTGCCAGCAGGGGTTCTAACAGGGGTAGCTACACCTTC
CDR3aa: CASRGSNRGSYTF
j_gene: TRBJ1-2
abundance: .
d_gene: TRBD1
v_gene: TRBV28